These 2 T cell receptor beta chains came from one sample sequenced in a study of blood T cell repertoires in COVID-19. The protocol was immunoSEQ multiplex PCR, while the TCRdb copy is restricted to in-frame clones and leaves out a portion. The profile shows 150,000 to 200,000 clones, around 87% of them singletons. Sequenced: peripheral blood. The receptors shown here come from a woman between 65 and 79 years old with COVID-19, enrolled during active disease.

The chain combines TRBV11-3 with TRBJ2-1; TRBD2 is a possible D gene (7 bases). The CDR3 is made up of 13 amino acids. Germline V gene sequence: CDR1 SGHNT, CDR2 YENEEA. V gave up 4 bases and J gave up 8 bases, with 12 bases separating them. Here the CDR3 DNA reads TGTGCCAGCAGCTCTGGGGGGGCGGATGAGCAGTTCTTC. Its protein is CASSSGGADEQFF.

V is TRBV20-1 and J is TRBJ1-6, with 7 positions matching TRBD1. V dropped 3 bases and J dropped 8; count of bases not matched to a gene: 19. This CDR3 is built from 18 residues. CDR1 is DFQATT, CDR2 SNEGSKA, per germline (reference sequence). The CDR3 DNA is TGCAGTGCTAGTGTGACAGGGATCTTCACCGCTTTTGATTCACCCCTCCACTTT. Amino acids: CSASVTGIFTAFDSPLHF.